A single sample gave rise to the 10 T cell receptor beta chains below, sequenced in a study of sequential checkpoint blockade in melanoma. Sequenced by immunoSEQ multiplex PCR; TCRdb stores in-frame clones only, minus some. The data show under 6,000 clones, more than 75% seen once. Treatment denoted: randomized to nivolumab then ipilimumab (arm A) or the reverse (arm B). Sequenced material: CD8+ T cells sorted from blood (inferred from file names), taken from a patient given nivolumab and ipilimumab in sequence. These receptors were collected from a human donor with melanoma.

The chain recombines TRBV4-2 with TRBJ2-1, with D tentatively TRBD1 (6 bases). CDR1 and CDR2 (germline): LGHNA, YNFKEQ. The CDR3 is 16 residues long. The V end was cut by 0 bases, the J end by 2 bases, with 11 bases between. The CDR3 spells CASSQDWTVTYNEQFF. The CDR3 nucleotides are TGTGCCAGCAGCCAAGATTGGACAGTGACCTACAATGAGCAGTTCTTC.

The CDR3 nucleotides are TGTGCCAGCAGTTTATCGACAGGGTGGCAAGAGACCCAGTACTTC. Protein: CASSLSTGWQETQYF. The V call is TRBV27, the J call TRBJ2-5; TRBD1 matches at 7 bases. The J segment lost 2 bases and the V segment lost 0 bases, leaving 3 bases of the junction unmatched. Per the germline V gene, CDR1 is MNHEY and CDR2 is SMNVEV (reference sequence). CDR3 size: 15 residues.

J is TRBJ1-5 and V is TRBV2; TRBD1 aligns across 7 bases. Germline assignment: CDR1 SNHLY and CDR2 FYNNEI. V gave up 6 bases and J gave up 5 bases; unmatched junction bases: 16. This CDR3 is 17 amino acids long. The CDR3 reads CASSQPPTGLFYQPQHF. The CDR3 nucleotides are TGTGCCAGCAGCCAACCCCCGACAGGGTTGTTTTATCAGCCCCAGCATTTT.

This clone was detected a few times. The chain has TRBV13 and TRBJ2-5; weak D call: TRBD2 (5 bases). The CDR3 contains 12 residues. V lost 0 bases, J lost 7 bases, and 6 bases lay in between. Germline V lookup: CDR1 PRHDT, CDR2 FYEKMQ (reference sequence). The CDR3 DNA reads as TGTGCCAGCAGCTTAGGACGGGGGACCCAGTACTTC. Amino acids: CASSLGRGTQYF.

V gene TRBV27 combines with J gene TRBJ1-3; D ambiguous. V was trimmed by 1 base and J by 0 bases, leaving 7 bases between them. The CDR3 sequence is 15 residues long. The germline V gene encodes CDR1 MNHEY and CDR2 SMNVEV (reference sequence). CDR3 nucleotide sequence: TGTGCCAGCAGTTTATACCGAGGCTCTGGAAACACCATATATTTT. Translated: CASSLYRGSGNTIYF.

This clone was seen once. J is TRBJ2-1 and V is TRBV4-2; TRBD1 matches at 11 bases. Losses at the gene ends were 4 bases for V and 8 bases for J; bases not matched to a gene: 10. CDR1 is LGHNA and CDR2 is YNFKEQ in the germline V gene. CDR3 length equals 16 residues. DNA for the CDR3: TGTGCCAGCAGCCCTTCATCGGGACAGGGGGGGTATGAGCAGTTCTTC. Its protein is CASSPSSGQGGYEQFF.

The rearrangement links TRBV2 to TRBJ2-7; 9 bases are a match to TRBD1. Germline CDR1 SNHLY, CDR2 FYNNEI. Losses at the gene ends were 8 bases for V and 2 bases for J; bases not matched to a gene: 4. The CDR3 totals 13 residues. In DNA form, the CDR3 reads TGTGCCAGCGAGGGACAGGGCCCCTACGAGCAGTACTTC. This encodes CASEGQGPYEQYF. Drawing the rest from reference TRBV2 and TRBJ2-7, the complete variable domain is EPEVTQTPSHQVTQMGQEVILRCVPISNHLYFYWYRQILGQKVEFLVSFYNNEISEKSEIFDDQFSVERPDGSNFTLKIRSTKLEDSAMYFCASEGQGPYEQYFGPGTRLTVT.

For the CDR3, the DNA is TGCGCCAGCAGCCAAGACCCGAAGGGGGATTTAGTTAATTCACCCCTCCACTTT. Translation gives CASSQDPKGDLVNSPLHF. This chain links TRBV4-3 with TRBJ1-6; tentative D call: TRBD1 (6 bases). This CDR3 contains 18 residues. V lost 0 bases and J 6 bases, leaving 18 bases between the germline ends. CDR1 LGHNA and CDR2 YSLEER come from the germline V gene.

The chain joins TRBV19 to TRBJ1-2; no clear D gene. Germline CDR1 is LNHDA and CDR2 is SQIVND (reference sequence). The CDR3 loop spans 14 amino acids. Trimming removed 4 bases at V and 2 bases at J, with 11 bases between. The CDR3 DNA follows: TGTGCCAGTAGTACGCCGGGAGGGAACTATGGCTACACCTTC. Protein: CASSTPGGNYGYTF.

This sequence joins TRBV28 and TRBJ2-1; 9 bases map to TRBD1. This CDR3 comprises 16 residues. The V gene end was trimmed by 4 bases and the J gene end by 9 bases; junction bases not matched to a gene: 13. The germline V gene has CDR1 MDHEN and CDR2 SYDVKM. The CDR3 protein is CASSSSGTGRVGEQFF. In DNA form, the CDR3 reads TGTGCCAGCAGTTCCTCCGGGACAGGGCGGGTTGGTGAGCAGTTCTTC. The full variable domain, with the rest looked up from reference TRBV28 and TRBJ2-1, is DVKVTQSSRYLVKRTGEKVFLECVQDMDHENMFWYRQDPGLGLRLIYFSYDVKMKEKGDIPEGYSVSREKKERFSLILESASTNQTSMYLCASSSSGTGRVGEQFFGPGTRLTVL.